The 25 T cell receptor beta chains reported below all come from one sample, sequenced in a study of OX40 agonist ivuxolimab in advanced cancers. Sequenced by immunoSEQ multiplex PCR; TCRdb stores in-frame clones only, minus some. The sample consists of tens of thousands of clones, 70% to 90% of them appearing once. The input for sequencing was CD4+ or CD8+ T cells sorted from blood, taken in a trial of the OX40 agonist ivuxolimab. The receptors originated from an adult with an advanced solid tumor such as melanoma, head and neck, liver or kidney cancer.

Points on this clone: This CDR3 is also generated by other DNA sequences in the sample. The chain recombines TRBV11-2 with TRBJ1-5, with D tentatively TRBD1 (5 bases). The germline V gene encodes CDR1 SGHAT and CDR2 FQNNGV. V dropped 0 bases and J dropped 7 bases, with 7 bases sitting between them. CDR3 size: 13 residues. The CDR3 DNA follows: TGTGCCAGCAGCTTAGACAGGGACCAGCCCCAGCATTTT. This sequence encodes CASSLDRDQPQHF.

The chain has TRBV19 and TRBJ2-3; D call uncertain. Germline-derived CDR1 and CDR2 are LNHDA and SQIVND (reference sequence). This CDR3 region has 15 residues. Trimming took 4 bases from V and 1 from J, leaving 12 bases between them. CDR3 loop: CASSTSRDGTDTQYF. In DNA, the CDR3 is TGTGCCAGTAGTACTAGTAGGGATGGCACAGATACGCAGTATTTT.

The rearrangement uses TRBV7-9 and TRBJ2-3; the D call may be TRBD1 or TRBD2 (5 bases each). CDR1 and CDR2 from the germline V gene are SEHNR and FQNEAQ (reference sequence). The V gene lost 0 bases and the J gene lost 0 bases, with 13 bases spanning the gap. This CDR3 comprises 17 residues. The CDR3 nucleotides read TGTGCCAGCAGCTTAGCGTCTGGGGGAGCGAGCACAGATACGCAGTATTTT. This encodes CASSLASGGASTDTQYF.

This clone has only a few counts. The rearrangement uses TRBV7-9 and TRBJ1-1; a weak D match, TRBD1 (6 bases). The germline CDR1 and CDR2 sequences are SEHNR and FQNEAQ (reference sequence). The CDR3 extends over 14 amino acids. Trimming pared 5 bases from V and 1 base from J, leaving 11 bases between. Here the CDR3 reads CASSLTGQNTEAFF. The CDR3, as DNA: TGTGCCAGCAGCCTGACAGGCCAGAACACTGAAGCTTTCTTT. Full variable domain (remainder filled in from reference TRBV7-9 and TRBJ1-1): DTGVSQNPRHKITKRGQNVTFRCDPISEHNRLYWYRQTLGQGPEFLTYFQNEAQLEKSRLLSDRFSAERPKGSFSTLEIQRTEQGDSAMYLCASSLTGQNTEAFFGQGTRLTVV.

V usage is TRBV6-1 and J usage is TRBJ2-1; TRBD1 might be the D (6 bases). The germline V gene encodes CDR1 MNHNS and CDR2 SASEGT. The V end lost 7 bases, the J end lost 9 bases, and 22 bases lay between the germline ends. The CDR3 runs 15 residues. The CDR3 DNA reads TGTGCCAGCATCCTATCAGGGGCTGAGTCCGGTGAGCAGTTCTTC. Residues: CASILSGAESGEQFF.

The rearrangement uses TRBV28 and TRBJ2-1, with TRBD1 identical over 7 bases. Trimming took 5 bases from V and 7 from J; bases not matched to a gene: 11. The CDR3 loop spans 15 amino acids. Germline assignment: CDR1 MDHEN and CDR2 SYDVKM. As DNA, the CDR3 is TGTGCCAGCAGTCTAGGGGGACAGACAGCGAATGAGCAGTTCTTC. Amino acid sequence: CASSLGGQTANEQFF.

The V gene is TRBV11-1, the J gene TRBJ2-5; TRBD1 agrees at 7 bases. The assigned J gene may be wrong: the sequence end matches TRBJ2-7 better. Germline V CDR1 and CDR2: SGHAT, FQDESV (reference sequence). The CDR3 loop spans 14 amino acids. The chain's CDR3 is CASSPPTGSYEQYF. Here the CDR3 DNA reads TGTGCCAGCAGCCCCCCGACAGGGTCCTACGAGCAGTACTTC.

The rearrangement joins TRBV9 to TRBJ1-2; D remains unclear. In germline, CDR1 is SGDLS, CDR2 YYNGEE. Trimming pared 0 bases from V and 6 bases from J, leaving 18 bases between. The CDR3 length is 16 residues. CDR3: CASSVAARQVLDGYTF. The CDR3 bases are TGTGCCAGCAGCGTAGCGGCCAGGCAGGTCCTAGATGGCTACACCTTC.

The chain recombines TRBV6-5 with TRBJ2-2, with 7 nucleotides matching TRBD1. The CDR3 is 15 residues long. The germline CDR1 and CDR2 sequences are MNHEY and SVGAGI. J was trimmed by 3 bases and V by 5 bases; bases with no gene match: 6. CDR3 DNA sequence: TGTGCCAGCAGTCCTCGGGACAGTTACACCGGGGAGCTGTTTTTT. This sequence encodes CASSPRDSYTGELFF.

This chain joins TRBV5-1 and TRBJ2-2; the D gene is possibly TRBD1 (6 bases). The germline gives CDR1 SGHRS, CDR2 YFSETQ. This CDR3 is 16 amino acids long. The ends were cut back, 0 bases at V and 3 bases at J, with 12 bases in the middle. CDR3 DNA: TGCGCCAGCAGCTTGGTTCAGGGGCCATACACCGGGGAGCTGTTTTTT. Translating gives CASSLVQGPYTGELFF. The variable domain in full, with the rest retrieved from reference TRBV5-1 and TRBJ2-2, is KAGVTQTPRYLIKTRGQQVTLSCSPISGHRSVSWYQQTPGQGLQFLFEYFSETQRNKGNFPGRFSGRQFSNSRSEMNVSTLELGDSALYLCASSLVQGPYTGELFFGEGSRLTVL.

The V call is TRBV14, the J call TRBJ2-2, with D perhaps TRBD1 (5 bases). There are 17 residues in the CDR3. Germline V gives CDR1 SGHDN, CDR2 FVKESK. The germline V and J ends were trimmed by 0 bases and 6 bases, with 17 bases remaining between them. CDR3 residues: CASSQDGFRDFPGELFF. DNA for the CDR3: TGTGCCAGCAGCCAAGATGGGTTCAGGGATTTCCCCGGGGAGCTGTTTTTT.

J is TRBJ2-3 and V is TRBV5-1, with a weak D call TRBD1 (6 bases). Trimming cost V 4 bases and J 3 bases, with 12 bases left between them. The CDR3 length is 14 residues. Germline values: CDR1 SGHRS, CDR2 YFSETQ. Written as DNA, the CDR3 is TGCGCCAGCAGCCCGCAGGGGCTTACAGATACGCAGTATTTT. It codes for CASSPQGLTDTQYF. The full variable domain, its missing parts supplied by reference TRBV5-1 and TRBJ2-3, is KAGVTQTPRYLIKTRGQQVTLSCSPISGHRSVSWYQQTPGQGLQFLFEYFSETQRNKGNFPGRFSGRQFSNSRSEMNVSTLELGDSALYLCASSPQGLTDTQYFGPGTRLTVL.

The chain is built from TRBV27 and TRBJ2-7, with TRBD2 matching over 16 bases. J was trimmed by 5 bases and V by 2 bases; bases with no gene match: 9. CDR3 length equals 18 residues. The germline gives CDR1 MNHEY, CDR2 SMNVEV (reference sequence). The CDR3 region has the DNA TGTGCCAGCAGTTTAGATCCGGGACTAGCGGGAGGGACCCACGAGCAGTACTTC. It yields the protein CASSLDPGLAGGTHEQYF.

The gene calls are TRBV2 and TRBJ2-1; 9 bases agree with TRBD1. CDR3 length: 13 amino acids. Per the germline V gene, CDR1 is SNHLY and CDR2 is FYNNEI. Trimming at V came to 6 bases and at J to 6 bases, leaving 3 bases not matched to a gene. The CDR3 sequence: CASRRQGGNEQFF. CDR3 bases: TGTGCCAGCAGGCGACAGGGGGGCAATGAGCAGTTCTTC.

The V and J genes are TRBV6-6 and TRBJ2-1, with 8 bases matching TRBD2. With V trimmed by 6 bases and J by 7 bases, 8 bases remained unmatched. CDR1 is MNHNY and CDR2 is SVGAGI in the germline V gene (reference sequence). The CDR3 sequence is 14 residues long. The CDR3 DNA is TGTGCCAGCAGGGCGAGCGGGAGCCGGAATGAGCAGTTCTTC. It yields the protein CASRASGSRNEQFF.

The chain is built from TRBV14 and TRBJ2-1; no definite D call. Germline V gene data show CDR1 as SGHDN and CDR2 as FVKESK. Trimming pared 2 bases from V and 9 bases from J, leaving 5 bases between. The CDR3 extends over 11 amino acids. The CDR3 DNA sequence: TGTGCCAGCAGCCAAAGGATTGAGCAGTTCTTC. It yields the protein CASSQRIEQFF.

The V gene is TRBV19, the J gene TRBJ2-1; 10 bases are a match to TRBD2. CDR3 length equals 16 residues. V lost 5 bases to trimming and J lost 8 bases; unmatched junction nucleotides: 12. CDR1 and CDR2 (germline): LNHDA, SQIVND (reference sequence). CDR3 DNA sequence: TGTGCCAGTAGTCCAGTAGCGGGAGGCCCTTTGGATGAGCAGTTCTTC. This encodes CASSPVAGGPLDEQFF. Combining the CDR3 with reference TRBV19 and TRBJ2-1 gives the whole variable domain DGGITQSPKYLFRKEGQNVTLSCEQNLNHDAMYWYRQDPGQGLRLIYYSQIVNDFQKGDIAEGYSVSREKKESFPLTVTSAQKNPTAFYLCASSPVAGGPLDEQFFGPGTRLTVL.

The chain links TRBV19 to TRBJ2-7; 9 bases are shared with TRBD1. The CDR3 loop spans 14 amino acids. With V trimmed by 5 bases and J by 3 bases, 5 bases remained unmatched. The V gene's germline CDR1 is LNHDA and CDR2 SQIVND (reference sequence). CDR3 region: CASSDRTGDYEQYF. Written as DNA, the CDR3 is TGTGCCAGTAGTGACCGGACAGGGGACTACGAGCAGTACTTC.

V gene TRBV7-9 combines with J gene TRBJ1-1; D remains unclear. The CDR3 has 13 amino acids. CDR1 is SEHNR and CDR2 is FQNEAQ in the germline V gene (reference sequence). V was pared by 2 bases and J by 3 bases, with 7 bases between. The CDR3, as DNA: TGTGCCAGCAGCTTATCGGCCTACACTGAAGCTTTCTTT. This codes for CASSLSAYTEAFF.

For the CDR3, the DNA is TGTGCCACCCGAGGGGGACAGGGGGGTTATAGCAATCAGCCCCAGCATTTT. It specifies CATRGGQGGYSNQPQHF. This rearrangement joins TRBV28 to TRBJ1-5; 11 bases agree with TRBD1. V lost 10 bases and J lost 0; bases outside the gene matches: 11. The CDR3 is made up of 17 amino acids. The germline CDR1 and CDR2 sequences are MDHEN and SYDVKM.

In this sample, this clone turned up once. The genes are TRBV4-2 and TRBJ2-3, with D perhaps matching TRBD1 or TRBD2 (5 bases each). V was cut by 2 bases and J by 6 bases, with 15 bases left in between. Germline V gene lookup returns CDR1 LGHNA and CDR2 YNFKEQ. The CDR3 loop spans 15 amino acids. CDR3 loop: CASSQTPGAVDTQYF. The CDR3 DNA sequence: TGTGCCAGCAGCCAAACCCCCGGGGCGGTGGATACGCAGTATTTT.

V usage is TRBV6-1 and J usage is TRBJ1-2; TRBD1 is a possible D gene (5 bases). The CDR3 extends over 14 amino acids. The germline V gene encodes CDR1 MNHNS and CDR2 SASEGT. V was cut by 10 bases and J by 7 bases, with 22 bases left in between. CDR3 nucleotides: TGTGCCACTACCTCCATCGAGGGGAGAGGTGGCTACACCTTC. Translated, it gives CATTSIEGRGGYTF.

The chain combines TRBV15 with TRBJ2-1, with D unclear. This CDR3 is 15 amino acids long. V was cut by 1 base and J by 1 base, with 8 bases left in between. The germline CDR1 and CDR2 sequences are LNHNV and YYDKDF (reference sequence). CDR3 protein: CATSRVRASYNEQFF. CDR3 nucleotide sequence: TGTGCCACCAGCAGAGTCCGGGCATCCTACAATGAGCAGTTCTTC. Full variable domain (outside the CDR3, taken from reference TRBV15 and TRBJ2-1): DAMVIQNPRYQVTQFGKPVTLSCSQTLNHNVMYWYQQKSSQAPKLLFHYYDKDFNNEADTPDNFQSRRPNTSFCFLDIRSPGLGDTAMYLCATSRVRASYNEQFFGPGTRLTVL.

This clone was found a few times. V usage is TRBV21-1 and J usage is TRBJ1-2. TRBV21-1 represents a pseudogene. This CDR3 has 14 residues. The CDR3 DNA sequence: TGTGCCAGCAGCTTTCCGAGGGGGGCCTATGGCTACACCTTC. Its protein product is CASSFPRGAYGYTF.

The chain carries TRBV6-1 and TRBJ1-5; TRBD1 agrees at 11 bases. The CDR3 is 16 residues long. Per the germline V gene, CDR1 is MNHNS and CDR2 is SASEGT. J lost 0 bases, V lost 4 bases, and 2 bases had no gene match. The CDR3 sequence: CASSGDRGNSNQPQHF. CDR3 DNA: TGTGCCAGCAGTGGGGACAGGGGGAATAGCAATCAGCCCCAGCATTTT.